Sequencing of this TCR beta chain was carried out in a study of T cell responses to AZD1222 COVID-19 vaccine. Notes on the study in general: Repertoire sampling happened only post peak T cell response.

This clone has a handful of counts. Its target is not known. The V gene's germline CDR1 is MNHEY and CDR2 SVGAGI. Trimming took 3 bases from V and 3 from J; bases not matched to a gene: 4. The CDR3 totals 16 residues. TCRdb's table, derived via immunoSEQ multiplex PCR, lists solely in-frame clones and lacks some. This sample carries about 92,000 clones, under 95% of them seen once, and the ten largest clones take 20% to 25%. This receptor was obtained from an adult in good health. Sequenced material: peripheral blood, taken on day 0 of AZD1222 vaccination. This chain connects TRBV6-5 to TRBJ2-6; 8 positions agree with TRBD1. CDR3 sequence (DNA): TGTGCCAGCAGTTATTTCGGACAGGGTGGGGCCAACGTCCTGACTTTC. It is translated as CASSYFGQGGANVLTF.